This TCR beta chain was sequenced in a study of Ad26.COV2.S vaccination and SARS-CoV-2 variants. Study context: Donor joined the COV1001 Ad26.COV2.S trial arm.

With 6 bases clipped from V and 3 bases from J, the junction kept 9 bases outside the gene matches. The germline CDR1 and CDR2 sequences are MNHEY and SVGEGT. CDR3 length: 16 amino acids. The treatment is: 15 to 20 received Ad26.COV2.S at low or high dose, single or two shots; several received placebo; per-sample allocation not given. Material that was analyzed had been drawn on day 63 after the first vaccine or placebo injection. Generated by immunoSEQ multiplex PCR, the TCRdb table keeps only in-frame clones and is missing some. This table has hundreds of thousands of clones, about 87% appearing once. This clone was recorded a few times.

The material sequenced was peripheral blood, taken in a trial of Ad26.COV2.S vaccine versus placebo. The chain uses TRBV6-2 or TRBV6-3 and TRBJ2-2; 8 nucleotides align to TRBD1. This receptor was taken from a person between 18 and 65 years old who received the Ad26.COV2.S COVID-19 vaccine or a placebo. CDR3 sequence (DNA): TGTGCCAGCAGCAGCATCGACAGGGGCGACACCGGGGAGCTGTTTTTT. Translated, it gives CASSSIDRGDTGELFF.